This T cell receptor (beta chain) was observed in a study of type 1 regulatory T cells. Study information: An in vitro protocol generated T-allo10, a Tr1-enriched, alloantigen-specific CD4 T cell product.

About this clonotype itself: Its antigen is not identified.

Graft donor-derived T-allo10 cells were described as host-alloantigen-specific, anergic, and alloantigen-specifically suppressive. TCRdb passed the reads through MiXCR, listing each CDR3 protein once. The sample has 60,000 to 70,000 distinct CDR3 sequences, about 69% seen once. This CDR3 contains 14 residues. V dropped 3 bases and J dropped 9 bases, with 15 bases sitting between them. Germline CDR1 SGHVS, CDR2 FQNEAQ. The TCR was taken from a human donor in good health. V and J are TRBV7-8 and TRBJ2-1, with D perhaps matching TRBD2 (6 bases). The sample consisted of cultured T cells, either the whole culture or a sorted T cell fraction (not recorded which). The subset is: Tr1-enriched cell product generated in vitro against host alloantigens. CDR3 bases: TGTGCCAGCAGCTTCCCGACTAGTTCGGCTGAGCAGTTCTTC. Its protein is CASSFPTSSAEQFF.